A selection of T cell receptor beta chains follows, all from one sample in a study of blood T cell repertoires in COVID-19. Assay used: immunoSEQ multiplex PCR; TCRdb lists only in-frame clones, some missing. The sample yields about 59,000 clones, approximately 90% seen once. The sample comprised peripheral blood. The receptors were sampled from an older man with acute or convalescent COVID-19. CDR3s include the opening cysteine and the closing phenylalanine or tryptophan. D genes are given only for firm matches. The size of a clone is reported for some rows only, either as once, few or many, or as a class for expanded clones.

D: .; size: .; V: TRBV4-2; J: TRBJ2-5; CDR3: CASSQEVRGETQYF; DNA: TGTGCCAGCAGCCAAGAGGTCCGGGGGGAGACCCAGTACTTC
D: .; size: .; V: TRBV3-1/TRBV3-2; J: TRBJ1-4; CDR3: CASSPTRHQFATNEKLFF; DNA: TGTGCCAGCAGTCCTACCCGACACCAGTTCGCAACTAATGAAAAACTGTTTTTT
D: .; size: .; V: TRBV25-1; J: TRBJ1-6; CDR3: CASSPTEAPNSPLHF; DNA: TGTGCCAGCAGCCCCACGGAGGCCCCGAATTCACCCCTCCACTTT
D: .; size: .; V: TRBV7-3; J: TRBJ2-5; CDR3: CASSLAQTGRVQETQYF; DNA: TGTGCCAGCAGCTTAGCGCAGACAGGTAGGGTCCAAGAGACCCAGTACTTC
D: .; size: once; V: TRBV18; J: TRBJ2-3; CDR3: CASSPDRGGADTQYF; DNA: TGTGCCAGCTCACCCGACAGGGGAGGGGCAGATACGCAGTATTTT
D: TRBD1; size: .; V: TRBV9; J: TRBJ2-7; CDR3: CASSLGQDNYEQYF; DNA: TGTGCCAGCAGCTTGGGACAGGACAACTACGAGCAGTACTTC
D: .; size: .; V: TRBV25-1; J: TRBJ2-3; CDR3: CASTGRLADTQYF; DNA: TGTGCCAGCACTGGCAGGTTAGCAGATACGCAGTATTTT
D: .; size: few; V: TRBV7-2; J: TRBJ2-7; CDR3: CASSLHRSSEEQYF; DNA: TGTGCCAGCAGCTTGCACAGAAGTTCGGAAGAGCAGTACTTC
D: .; size: .; V: TRBV6-6; J: TRBJ2-7; CDR3: CASSGQDSSYEQYF; DNA: TGTGCCAGCAGTGGCCAGGACAGCTCCTACGAGCAGTACTTC
D: TRBD1; size: .; V: TRBV10-3; J: TRBJ2-7; CDR3: CAIERTGGEQYF; DNA: TGTGCCATCGAGCGGACAGGGGGAGAGCAGTACTTC
D: TRBD1; size: .; V: TRBV19; J: TRBJ2-2; CDR3: CASRGPGQGPGELFF; DNA: TGTGCCAGTAGAGGGCCGGGACAGGGACCCGGGGAGCTGTTTTTT
D: .; size: .; V: TRBV7-8; J: TRBJ1-1; CDR3: CASSLAVRTEAFF; DNA: TGTGCCAGCAGCTTAGCAGTGCGCACTGAAGCTTTCTTT
D: TRBD1; size: .; V: TRBV6-5; J: TRBJ1-1; CDR3: CASSPDRMNTEAFF; DNA: TGTGCCAGCAGCCCGGACAGGATGAACACTGAAGCTTTCTTT
D: TRBD2; size: .; V: TRBV6-1; J: TRBJ2-5; CDR3: CASSEAVAGGSPTWTQYF; DNA: TGTGCCAGCAGTGAAGCGGTAGCGGGGGGTTCTCCTACGTGGACCCAGTACTTC
D: TRBD1; size: .; V: TRBV12-3/TRBV12-4; J: TRBJ2-7; CDR3: CASSPGQGYEQYF; DNA: TGTGCCAGCAGTCCAGGACAGGGCTACGAGCAGTACTTC
D: .; size: .; V: TRBV5-1; J: TRBJ2-5; CDR3: CASSPQTRGETQYF; DNA: TGCGCCAGCAGCCCCCAAACTAGAGGGGAGACCCAGTACTTC
D: .; size: .; V: TRBV9; J: TRBJ2-1; CDR3: CASSVEGESYNEQFF; DNA: TGTGCCAGCAGCGTAGAAGGGGAATCCTACAATGAGCAGTTCTTC
D: TRBD1; size: .; V: TRBV19; J: TRBJ2-2; CDR3: CASMRTGNTGELFF; DNA: TGTGCCAGTATGAGGACAGGTAACACCGGGGAGCTGTTTTTT
D: TRBD2; size: .; V: TRBV10-3; J: TRBJ2-2; CDR3: CAIRGLVNTGELFF; DNA: TGTGCCATCAGAGGACTAGTGAACACCGGGGAGCTGTTTTTT
D: .; size: .; V: TRBV27; J: TRBJ1-2; CDR3: CASSFGGTGYGYTF; DNA: TGTGCCAGCAGTTTCGGGGGGACTGGATATGGCTACACCTTC